This T cell receptor beta chain is drawn from a study of T cell responses to AZD1222 COVID-19 vaccine. The table came from immunoSEQ multiplex PCR; TCRdb's copy has only in-frame clones and leaves some out. The repertoire consists of around 140,000 clones, with 80% to 95% occurring once and the leading ten covering about 1.9%. Germline CDR1 SEHNR, CDR2 FQNEAQ (reference sequence). Trimming removed 4 bases from V and 0 bases from J; junction bases left unmatched: 2. This CDR3 comprises 16 residues. The rearrangement joins TRBV7-9 to TRBJ2-1, with 11 positions matching TRBD2. The source is an adult who received the AZD1222 COVID-19 vaccine. The starting material was peripheral blood, obtained 28 days after the second AZD1222 dose. The CDR3 region has the DNA TGTGCCAGCAGCTCCACTAGCGGGAGCTCCTACAATGAGCAGTTCTTC. Protein sequence: CASSSTSGSSYNEQFF. Full variable domain (missing parts from reference TRBV7-9 and TRBJ2-1): DTGVSQNPRHKITKRGQNVTFRCDPISEHNRLYWYRQTLGQGPEFLTYFQNEAQLEKSRLLSDRFSAERPKGSFSTLEIQRTEQGDSAMYLCASSSTSGSSYNEQFFGPGTRLTVL.